The next 32 T cell receptor beta chains were all read from a single sample in a study of cytomegalovirus exposure and HLA in healthy donors. Primers: 60 Vbeta forward and 13 Jbeta reverse. The repertoire was sequenced with immunoSEQ multiplex PCR; TCRdb's copy has only in-frame clones and lacks some. In the table there are about 160,000 clones, over 75% of which are singletons. Sequencing used PBMCs. Source of these receptors: a woman younger than 45 in good health and CMV-seronegative.

The J gene is TRBJ2-1, the V gene TRBV7-2, with D perhaps matching TRBD1 (5 bases). V lost 4 bases to trimming and J lost 8 bases, with 15 bases between them. This CDR3 region has 14 residues. Germline V gene data show CDR1 as SGHTA and CDR2 as FQGNSA. Written as DNA, the CDR3 is TGTGCCAGCAGCTCATCTCAGGGTATCGATGAGCAGTTCTTC. It codes for CASSSSQGIDEQFF. The complete variable domain, with remaining parts taken from reference TRBV7-2 and TRBJ2-1, reads GAGVSQSPSNKVTEKGKDVELRCDPISGHTALYWYRQSLGQGLEFLIYFQGNSAPDKSGLPSDRFSAERTGGSVSTLTIQRTQQEDSAVYLCASSSSQGIDEQFFGPGTRLTVL.

This clone was found a few times. The chain combines TRBV7-2 with TRBJ2-7; 10 nucleotides align to TRBD1. CDR1 is SGHTA, CDR2 FQGNSA, per germline. The CDR3 totals 15 residues. After removal of 7 bases from V and 5 bases from J, the junction contained 11 bases not matched to a gene. The CDR3 DNA reads TGTGCCAGCACCCCCCAGGGACAGGGGCAGGACGAGCAGTACTTC. Translated, it gives CASTPQGQGQDEQYF.

The V gene is TRBV7-8, the J gene TRBJ2-7; D remains unclear. V lost 2 bases and J lost 1, with 12 bases in between. The CDR3 is 15 amino acids. Germline loops: CDR1 SGHVS, CDR2 FQNEAQ. As DNA, the CDR3 is TGTGCCAGCAGCTTAAGTTCCAGGCGTTCCTACGAGCAGTACTTC. Residues: CASSLSSRRSYEQYF.

The CDR3 coding sequence is TGTGCCAGCAGCTTAAACAGGGAGACTGAAGCTTTCTTT. Its protein product is CASSLNRETEAFF. The V and J genes are TRBV5-5 and TRBJ1-1; possibly TRBD1 for D (6 bases). Per germline, CDR1 SGHKS and CDR2 YYEKEE (reference sequence). V was clipped by 2 bases and J by 5 bases, with 10 bases between them. This CDR3 comprises 13 residues.

The sample holds a few counts of this clone. This sequence joins TRBV5-6 and TRBJ2-7; possibly TRBD1 for D (6 bases). The CDR3 is 15 residues long. CDR1 and CDR2 (germline): SGHDT, YYEEEE. V shed 4 bases and J shed 2 bases, with 16 bases lying between them. The CDR3 DNA sequence: TGTGCCAGCAGCCTCTCGGGTGGGGGCGCCTACGAGCAGTACTTC. Its translation is CASSLSGGGAYEQYF.

The chain carries TRBV30 and TRBJ1-5; 10 nucleotides agree with TRBD1. The CDR3 has 18 residues. J lost 2 bases, V lost 2 bases, and 12 bases had no gene match. Germline CDR1 GTSNPN, CDR2 SVGIG (reference sequence). This chain's CDR3 is CAWSRDRGVIRGNQPQHF. The CDR3 DNA follows: TGTGCCTGGAGTAGGGACAGGGGTGTTATCCGGGGCAATCAGCCCCAGCATTTT. Full variable domain (outside the CDR3, taken from reference TRBV30 and TRBJ1-5): SQTIHQWPATLVQPVGSPLSLECTVEGTSNPNLYWYRQAAGRGLQLLFYSVGIGQISSEVPQNLSASRPQDRQFILSSKKLLLSDSGFYLCAWSRDRGVIRGNQPQHFGDGTRLSIL.

The CDR3: CASSLGRDNYGYTF. CDR3 sequence (DNA): TGTGCCAGCAGCTTAGGCAGGGATAACTATGGCTACACCTTC. The V and J genes are TRBV7-9 and TRBJ1-2, with TRBD1 as a possible D gene (5 bases). The V end was cut by 1 base, the J end by 1 base, with 7 bases between. The CDR3 extends over 14 amino acids. Germline lookup yields CDR1 SEHNR and CDR2 FQNEAQ (reference sequence).

This chain joins TRBV6-5 and TRBJ1-2; D call uncertain. The CDR3 has 11 residues. V lost 10 bases, J lost 2 bases, and 8 bases lay in between. CDR1 is MNHEY and CDR2 is SVGAGI in the germline V gene. CDR3 amino acids: CATPGNYGYTF. CDR3 in DNA: TGTGCCACCCCGGGGAACTATGGCTACACCTTC.

The rearrangement links TRBV30 to TRBJ1-6; perhaps TRBD1 as D (5 bases). Germline V CDR1 and CDR2: GTSNPN, SVGIG (reference sequence). The CDR3 is 14 amino acids. Trimming took 2 bases from V and 10 from J, leaving 15 bases between them. The CDR3 sequence is CAWSSWAGNSPLHF. The CDR3 nucleotides read TGTGCCTGGAGTTCATGGGCAGGGAACTCACCCCTCCACTTT.

This clone was counted between two and nine times. The V and J genes are TRBV2 and TRBJ1-3, with TRBD1 as a possible D gene (5 bases). The length of the CDR3 is 15 residues. Germline loops: CDR1 SNHLY, CDR2 FYNNEI. The V and J ends lost 3 bases and 0 bases respectively, with 9 bases between them. The CDR3 loop reads CASSETDSSGNTIYF. For the CDR3, the DNA is TGTGCCAGCAGTGAGACCGACAGCTCTGGAAACACCATATATTTT. The whole variable domain, remainder taken from reference TRBV2 and TRBJ1-3, is EPEVTQTPSHQVTQMGQEVILRCVPISNHLYFYWYRQILGQKVEFLVSFYNNEISEKSEIFDDQFSVERPDGSNFTLKIRSTKLEDSAMYFCASSETDSSGNTIYFGEGSWLTVV.

J is TRBJ1-6 and V is TRBV6-5; maybe TRBD1 (6 bases). This CDR3 spans 15 amino acids. The V end lost 6 bases, the J end lost 9 bases, and 18 bases lay between the germline ends. Per the germline V gene, CDR1 is MNHEY and CDR2 is SVGAGI. This CDR3 is CASSGGGGRSSPLHF. The CDR3 DNA reads as TGTGCCAGCAGCGGGGGGGGCGGCCGGTCTTCACCCCTCCACTTT.

The CDR3 DNA is TGTGCCAGCAGTGCCTCAGGGAGCTCCTACAATGAGCAGTTCTTC. This encodes CASSASGSSYNEQFF. V and J are TRBV6-4 and TRBJ2-1; possibly TRBD1 or TRBD2 for D (5 bases each). Germline CDR1 MRHNA, CDR2 SNTAGT. Trimming removed 4 bases at V and 0 bases at J, with 10 bases between. The CDR3 spans 15 residues.

The chain joins TRBV19 to TRBJ2-4; 9 nucleotides agree with TRBD1. The CDR3 is 14 amino acids. Germline values: CDR1 LNHDA, CDR2 SQIVND (reference sequence). J gave up 14 bases and V 1 base, and 9 bases lay outside the gene matches. The CDR3 protein is CASSIAGTGSLEYF. CDR3 sequence (DNA): TGTGCCAGTAGTATAGCGGGGACAGGGTCTCTTGAGTACTTC.

The chain is built from TRBV28 and TRBJ2-5; D perhaps matches TRBD1 (6 bases). Trimming removed 6 bases from V and 5 bases from J, with 10 bases in between. The CDR3 has 12 residues. Germline-derived CDR1 and CDR2 are MDHEN and SYDVKM. The CDR3 loop reads CASRPRGETQYF. The CDR3 region has the DNA TGTGCCAGCAGGCCGAGGGGGGAGACCCAGTACTTC.

The chain uses TRBV5-4 and TRBJ2-7; tentatively, D is TRBD1 (5 bases). Trimming left V 4 bases short and J 2 bases short, with 13 bases between. Germline CDR1 SGHNT, CDR2 YYREEE (reference sequence). The CDR3 length is 14 residues. CDR3 sequence reads: CASSPVDRTYEQYF. In DNA form, the CDR3 reads TGTGCCAGCAGCCCCGTCGACAGAACCTACGAGCAGTACTTC.

The V call is TRBV6-1, the J call TRBJ1-1, with unresolved D. The V and J ends lost 7 bases and 1 base respectively, with 4 bases between them. The CDR3 loop spans 11 amino acids. Germline V gene sequence: CDR1 MNHNS, CDR2 SASEGT. The CDR3 region is CASTQNTEAFF. CDR3 bases: TGTGCCAGCACCCAGAACACTGAAGCTTTCTTT.

The chain carries TRBV28 and TRBJ1-6; 8 bases are a match to TRBD1. After removal of 5 bases from V and 1 base from J, the junction contained 4 bases not matched to a gene. CDR1 is MDHEN and CDR2 is SYDVKM in the germline V gene. The CDR3 is 16 amino acids. CDR3 in amino acids: CASSLGQGSYNSPLHF. In DNA, the CDR3 is TGTGCCAGCAGTCTCGGACAGGGATCCTATAATTCACCCCTCCACTTT.

The gene calls are TRBV6-5 and TRBJ1-3; a possible D gene is TRBD1 (6 bases). The length of the CDR3 is 13 residues. Per the germline V gene, CDR1 is MNHEY and CDR2 is SVGAGI. Trimming left V 8 bases short and J 4 bases short, with 12 bases between. The CDR3 sequence is CASCGGGGNTIYF. Written as DNA, the CDR3 is TGTGCCAGCTGCGGGGGCGGCGGAAACACCATATATTTT.

This clone was seen a handful of times. The CDR3 DNA is TGTGCCAGTAGTTCTCCACAGTCTTCCCCTTTCCTCTATGGCTACACCTTC. Translation: CASSSPQSSPFLYGYTF. This chain links TRBV19 with TRBJ1-2, with D hard to call. The CDR3 consists of 17 residues. The germline gives CDR1 LNHDA, CDR2 SQIVND (reference sequence). V was trimmed by 5 bases and J by 4 bases, leaving 23 bases between them.

This clone was detected a few times. The chain combines TRBV7-3 with TRBJ2-3; a possible D gene is TRBD1 (6 bases). CDR1 SGHTA and CDR2 FQGTGA come from the germline V gene. The CDR3 contains 11 residues. V lost 5 bases and J 6 bases, leaving 6 bases between the germline ends. The CDR3 coding sequence is TGTGCCAGCAGCACAGGGGATACGCAGTATTTT. It is translated as CASSTGDTQYF.

This chain connects TRBV28 to TRBJ1-6; 8 bases agree with TRBD1. The germline V gene has CDR1 MDHEN and CDR2 SYDVKM. The CDR3 has 17 residues. Trimming cost V 6 bases and J 5 bases; bases outside gene matches: 12. This CDR3 reads CASSTRQGWYDNSPLHF. The CDR3 nucleotides are TGTGCCAGCAGCACAAGACAGGGGTGGTATGATAATTCACCCCTCCACTTT.

This sequence joins TRBV5-1 and TRBJ1-3; 7 nucleotides agree with TRBD1. The junction had 4 bases not matched to a gene; V was cut back by 4 bases and J by 3 bases. The CDR3 contains 14 residues. In germline, CDR1 is SGHRS, CDR2 YFSETQ. The DNA of the CDR3 is TGCGCCAGCAGCCCACAGGGGCTTGGAAACACCATATATTTT. It codes for CASSPQGLGNTIYF.

The chain combines TRBV11-3 with TRBJ2-1; 7 bases are shared with TRBD2. The V and J ends lost 0 bases and 10 bases, in that order; junction bases with no gene match: 6. The length of the CDR3 is 14 residues. The germline CDR1 and CDR2 sequences are SGHNT and YENEEA. The DNA of the CDR3 is TGTGCCAGCAGCTTAGATCGCCTAGCGGAGGAGCAGTTCTTC. Amino acids: CASSLDRLAEEQFF.

The genes are TRBV4-1 and TRBJ1-1, with D perhaps TRBD1 (6 bases). The germline gives CDR1 MGHRA, CDR2 YSYEKL. The ends were cut back, 6 bases at V and 8 bases at J, with 19 bases in the middle. The CDR3 runs 14 residues. The CDR3 bases are TGCGCCAGCAGGTACGGGGGGGGCGTAGCGGAAGCTTTCTTT. Its translation: CASRYGGGVAEAFF.

This clone appeared a few times. V is TRBV5-6 and J is TRBJ2-7, with D possibly TRBD1 on 6 matching bases. Trimming removed 7 bases from V and 3 bases from J, with 23 bases in between. CDR1 is SGHDT and CDR2 is YYEEEE in the germline V gene. CDR3 length equals 16 residues. CDR3: CASRLYGQYRVYEQYF. CDR3 DNA sequence: TGTGCCAGCCGACTTTATGGACAGTACAGAGTCTACGAGCAGTACTTC.

The chain has TRBV7-6 and TRBJ2-3; D unresolved. The CDR3 runs 13 residues. V was cut by 5 bases and J by 0 bases, with 6 bases left in between. Germline V gives CDR1 SGHVS, CDR2 FNYEAQ. CDR3 residues: CASSPLSTDTQYF. The CDR3 coding sequence is TGTGCCAGCAGCCCCCTGAGCACAGATACGCAGTATTTT.

The genes are TRBV6-1 and TRBJ2-3; weak D call: TRBD2 (5 bases). Trimming left V 8 bases short and J 0 bases short, with 9 bases between. The germline V gene has CDR1 MNHNS and CDR2 SASEGT. The length of the CDR3 is 13 residues. The CDR3 here is CASRRASTDTQYF. The CDR3 DNA is TGTGCCAGCCGGCGGGCTAGCACAGATACGCAGTATTTT.

The genes are TRBV28 and TRBJ1-6; D may be TRBD1 (6 bases). Trimming removed 2 bases from V and 7 bases from J, with 15 bases in between. Per germline, CDR1 MDHEN and CDR2 SYDVKM. The CDR3 loop spans 16 amino acids. The CDR3: CASSLTDSYDNSPLHF. The CDR3 DNA follows: TGTGCCAGCAGTTTAACGGACAGTTACGACAATTCACCCCTCCACTTT.

The chain joins TRBV5-8 to TRBJ1-3, with D hard to call. The ends were cut back, 0 bases at V and 0 bases at J, with 4 bases in the middle. This CDR3 spans 14 amino acids. CDR1 and CDR2 (germline): SGHTS, YDEGEE. The CDR3 nucleotides read TGTGCCAGCAGCTTGGACAGCTCTGGAAACACCATATATTTT. Residues: CASSLDSSGNTIYF.

The chain uses TRBV6-4 and TRBJ2-1; 9 bases agree with TRBD2. J was trimmed by 6 bases and V by 1 base; bases with no gene match: 7. The germline gives CDR1 MRHNA, CDR2 SNTAGT. The CDR3 is made up of 16 amino acids. CDR3 protein: CASSDFGGGASNEQFF. The CDR3 DNA is TGTGCCAGCAGTGACTTTGGCGGGGGGGCCAGCAATGAGCAGTTCTTC.

Comment on this clone: Compared with germline, one end of the junction differs, possibly owing to a read error. This chain uses TRBV2 with TRBJ2-6; 7 bases line up with TRBD1. The length of the CDR3 is 14 residues. Germline loops: CDR1 SNHLY, CDR2 FYNNEI. The CDR3 DNA is TGTGCCAGCATGGGACAGTCTGGGGCCAACGGCCTGACTTTC. This codes for CASMGQSGANGLTF.

The chain employs TRBV5-1 and TRBJ2-1; 9 bases line up with TRBD2. Unmatched junction bases numbered 9, after V lost 6 bases and J lost 5 bases. The CDR3 runs 15 residues. Germline values: CDR1 SGHRS, CDR2 YFSETQ. Written as DNA, the CDR3 is TGCGCCAGCACGTCTCTGAGCGGGGGGAACAATGAGCAGTTCTTC. This gives the protein CASTSLSGGNNEQFF.